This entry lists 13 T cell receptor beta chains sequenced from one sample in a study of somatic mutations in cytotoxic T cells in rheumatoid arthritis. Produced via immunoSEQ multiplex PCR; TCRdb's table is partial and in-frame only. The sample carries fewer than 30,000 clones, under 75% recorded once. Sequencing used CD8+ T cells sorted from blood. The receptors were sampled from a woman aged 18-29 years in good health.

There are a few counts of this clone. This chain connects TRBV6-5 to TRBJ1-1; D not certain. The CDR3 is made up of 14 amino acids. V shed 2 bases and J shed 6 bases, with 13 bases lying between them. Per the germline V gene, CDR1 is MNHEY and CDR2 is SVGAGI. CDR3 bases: TGTGCCAGCAGTTACGGGAGGGAACAAGCTGAAGCTTTCTTT. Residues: CASSYGREQAEAFF.

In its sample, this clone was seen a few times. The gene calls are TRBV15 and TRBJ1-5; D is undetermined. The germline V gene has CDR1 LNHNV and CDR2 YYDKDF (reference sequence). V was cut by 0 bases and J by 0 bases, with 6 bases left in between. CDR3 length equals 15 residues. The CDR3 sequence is CATSRDLGSNQPQHF. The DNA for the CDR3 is TGTGCCACCAGCAGAGATCTAGGTAGCAATCAGCCCCAGCATTTT.

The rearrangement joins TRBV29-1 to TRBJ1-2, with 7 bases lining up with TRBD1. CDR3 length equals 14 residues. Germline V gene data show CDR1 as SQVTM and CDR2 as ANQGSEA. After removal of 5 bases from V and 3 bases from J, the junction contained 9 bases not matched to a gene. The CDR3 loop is CSVYRGLRDYGYTF. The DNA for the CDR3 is TGCAGCGTTTACAGGGGCCTACGTGACTATGGCTACACCTTC.

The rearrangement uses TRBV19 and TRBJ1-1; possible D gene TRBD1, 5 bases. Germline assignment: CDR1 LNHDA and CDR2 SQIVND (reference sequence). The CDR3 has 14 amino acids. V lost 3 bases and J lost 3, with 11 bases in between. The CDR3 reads CASSIVRADTEAFF. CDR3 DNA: TGTGCCAGTAGTATCGTCAGGGCCGACACTGAAGCTTTCTTT.

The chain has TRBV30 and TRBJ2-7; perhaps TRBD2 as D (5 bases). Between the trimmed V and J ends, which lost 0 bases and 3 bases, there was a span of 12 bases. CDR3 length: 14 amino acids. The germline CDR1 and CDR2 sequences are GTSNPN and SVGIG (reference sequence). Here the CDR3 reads CAWSVGGTSYEQYF. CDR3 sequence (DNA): TGTGCCTGGAGTGTTGGAGGTACGAGCTACGAGCAGTACTTC.

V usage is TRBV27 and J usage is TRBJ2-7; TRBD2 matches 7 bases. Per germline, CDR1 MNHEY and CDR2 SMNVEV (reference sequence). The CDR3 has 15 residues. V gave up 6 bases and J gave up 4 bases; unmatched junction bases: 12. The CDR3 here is CASSPRGTNIYEQYF. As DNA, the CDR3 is TGTGCCAGCAGCCCAAGAGGGACTAATATTTACGAGCAGTACTTC.

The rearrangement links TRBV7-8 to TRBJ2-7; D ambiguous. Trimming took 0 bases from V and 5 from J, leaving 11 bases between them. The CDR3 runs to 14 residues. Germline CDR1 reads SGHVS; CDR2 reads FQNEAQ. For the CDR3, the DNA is TGTGCCAGCAGCTTAGCAGTTGGACCCAACGAGCAGTACTTC. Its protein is CASSLAVGPNEQYF.

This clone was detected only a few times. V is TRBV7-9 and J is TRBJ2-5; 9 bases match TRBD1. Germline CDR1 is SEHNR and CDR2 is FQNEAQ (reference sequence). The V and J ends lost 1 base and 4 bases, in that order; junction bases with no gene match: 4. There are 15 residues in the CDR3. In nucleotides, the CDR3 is TGTGCCAGCAGCTTAGGGACAGGGGAGGCAGAGACCCAGTACTTC. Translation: CASSLGTGEAETQYF.

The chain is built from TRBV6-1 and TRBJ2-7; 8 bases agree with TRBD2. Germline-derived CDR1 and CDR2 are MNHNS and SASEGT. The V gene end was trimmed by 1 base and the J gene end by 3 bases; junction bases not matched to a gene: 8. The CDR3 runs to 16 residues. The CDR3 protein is CASSEDGRGGNYEQYV. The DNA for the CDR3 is TGTGCCAGCAGTGAAGACGGGAGGGGAGGAAACTACGAGCAGTACGTC.

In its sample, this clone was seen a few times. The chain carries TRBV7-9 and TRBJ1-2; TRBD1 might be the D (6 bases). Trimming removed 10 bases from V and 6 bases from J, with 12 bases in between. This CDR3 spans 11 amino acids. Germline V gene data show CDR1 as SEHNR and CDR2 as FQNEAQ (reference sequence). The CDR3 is CAIRGSDGYTF. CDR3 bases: TGTGCCATCAGGGGAAGCGATGGCTACACCTTC.

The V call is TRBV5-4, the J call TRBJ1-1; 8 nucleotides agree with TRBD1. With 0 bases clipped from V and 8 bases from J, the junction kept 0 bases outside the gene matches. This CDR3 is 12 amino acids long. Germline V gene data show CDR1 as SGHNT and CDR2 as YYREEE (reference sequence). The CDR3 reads CASSLGTGEAFF. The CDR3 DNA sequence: TGTGCCAGCAGCTTGGGGACAGGGGAAGCTTTCTTT.

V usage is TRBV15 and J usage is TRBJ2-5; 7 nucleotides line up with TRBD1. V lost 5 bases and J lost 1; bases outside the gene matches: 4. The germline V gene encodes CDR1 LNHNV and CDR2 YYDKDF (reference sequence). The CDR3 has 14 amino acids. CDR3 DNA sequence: TGTGCCACCAGCCCTGGGACAGCCCAAGAGACCCAGTACTTC. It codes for CATSPGTAQETQYF.

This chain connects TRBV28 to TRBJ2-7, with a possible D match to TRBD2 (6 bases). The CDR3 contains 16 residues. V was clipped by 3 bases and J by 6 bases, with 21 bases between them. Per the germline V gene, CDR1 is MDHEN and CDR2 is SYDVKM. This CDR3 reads CASSFRTEGGVGEQYF. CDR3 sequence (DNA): TGTGCCAGCAGTTTTCGGACGGAGGGTGGGGTCGGCGAGCAGTACTTC. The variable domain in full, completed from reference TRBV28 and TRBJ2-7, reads DVKVTQSSRYLVKRTGEKVFLECVQDMDHENMFWYRQDPGLGLRLIYFSYDVKMKEKGDIPEGYSVSREKKERFSLILESASTNQTSMYLCASSFRTEGGVGEQYFGPGTRLTVT.